These 27 T cell receptor beta chains came from one sample sequenced in a study of blood T cell repertoires in COVID-19. Only in-frame clones appear in the TCRdb table, and some are missing; sequencing was by immunoSEQ multiplex PCR. The profile shows more than 200,000 clones, approximately 80% of them singletons. The sequenced sample was peripheral blood. The receptors derive from an elderly woman with COVID-19, enrolled during active disease.

This clone was observed a few times. The genes are TRBV14 and TRBJ1-5; 8 nucleotides align to TRBD1. The CDR3 consists of 15 residues. Germline V gene lookup returns CDR1 SGHDN and CDR2 FVKESK. V dropped 2 bases and J dropped 5; count of bases not matched to a gene: 5. The CDR3 spells CASSQWTGRYQPQHF. As DNA, the CDR3 is TGTGCCAGCAGCCAATGGACAGGGCGGTATCAGCCCCAGCATTTT.

The chain couples TRBV2 to TRBJ1-1; 8 bases are shared with TRBD1. CDR3 length: 14 residues. V lost 6 bases to trimming and J lost 5 bases; unmatched junction nucleotides: 8. CDR1 is SNHLY, CDR2 FYNNEI, per germline. In DNA, the CDR3 is TGTGCCAGCAGCGCCACCAGGGGGCTGACTGAAGCTTTCTTT. Encoded protein: CASSATRGLTEAFF.

This clone turned up a few times. This sequence joins TRBV2 and TRBJ1-5; 9 bases agree with TRBD1. CDR3 length: 14 residues. V was clipped by 6 bases and J by 6 bases; unmatched bases: 6. Germline loops: CDR1 SNHLY, CDR2 FYNNEI. The CDR3 coding sequence is TGTGCCAGCAGGGCCGGGACAGGGAGTCAGCCCCAGCATTTT. Its translation: CASRAGTGSQPQHF.

The chain is built from TRBV21-1 and TRBJ2-5; the DNA was not compared with TRBD2, the D call given in the table. TRBV21-1 is an annotated pseudogene. This CDR3 comprises 16 residues. The chain's CDR3 is CATSLGWTPMEETQYF. CDR3 nucleotide sequence: TGTGCCACCTCCCTCGGTTGGACTCCCATGGAAGAGACCCAGTACTTC.

The chain has TRBV18 and TRBJ2-3, with D possibly being TRBD1 (6 bases). The V end was cut by 3 bases, the J end by 3 bases, with 13 bases between. This CDR3 comprises 15 residues. CDR1 is KGHSH, CDR2 LQKENI, per germline. The chain's CDR3 is CASSPQGSLTDTQYF. CDR3 DNA: TGTGCCAGCTCACCCCAGGGGAGTTTGACAGATACGCAGTATTTT.

This clone was recorded only once. The rearrangement links TRBV5-4 to TRBJ2-3; 9 nucleotides align to TRBD2. This CDR3 has 14 amino acids. V lost 3 bases, J lost 4 bases, and 3 bases stayed unmatched. Germline loops: CDR1 SGHNT, CDR2 YYREEE (reference sequence). CDR3 sequence: CASSSGLASDTQYF. The CDR3 DNA follows: TGTGCCAGCAGCTCTGGACTAGCGTCAGATACGCAGTATTTT.

The V and J genes are TRBV20-1 and TRBJ2-5, with no clear D. This CDR3 region has 12 residues. Germline loops: CDR1 DFQATT, CDR2 SNEGSKA (reference sequence). V lost 3 bases and J lost 5, with 10 bases in between. The CDR3 region is CSASASVETQYF. CDR3 DNA sequence: TGCAGTGCTAGTGCCTCCGTGGAGACCCAGTACTTC.

The chain links TRBV19 to TRBJ2-3, with TRBD2 matching over 8 bases. The CDR3 contains 15 residues. Losses at the gene ends were 4 bases for V and 4 bases for J; bases not matched to a gene: 7. Germline V gene lookup returns CDR1 LNHDA and CDR2 SQIVND (reference sequence). Here the CDR3 reads CASSRTRGGADTQYF. CDR3 sequence (DNA): TGTGCCAGTAGTAGAACCCGGGGGGGCGCAGATACGCAGTATTTT.

V gene TRBV6-5 combines with J gene TRBJ2-1; 8 nucleotides match TRBD1. Losses at the gene ends were 7 bases for V and 8 bases for J; bases not matched to a gene: 7. Germline V gives CDR1 MNHEY, CDR2 SVGAGI. The CDR3 loop spans 13 amino acids. The DNA of the CDR3 is TGTGCCAGCAACGGACAGGGAGGACATGAGCAGTTCTTC. Amino acid sequence: CASNGQGGHEQFF.

The chain joins TRBV28 to TRBJ1-4, with a possible D match to TRBD1 (6 bases). Trimming took 7 bases from V and 0 from J, leaving 12 bases between them. The CDR3 length is 15 residues. The germline CDR1 and CDR2 sequences are MDHEN and SYDVKM. DNA of the CDR3: TGTGCCAGCACAACAGGGCGTGCAACTAATGAAAAACTGTTTTTT. Residues: CASTTGRATNEKLFF.

The CDR3 DNA reads as TGTGCCAGCACCCCCGGGGTCTACCAAGAGACCCAGTACTTC. This translates into CASTPGVYQETQYF. The rearrangement links TRBV7-2 to TRBJ2-5; possibly TRBD2 for D (5 bases). CDR3 size: 14 residues. V lost 7 bases to trimming and J lost 0 bases, with 12 bases between them. Germline values: CDR1 SGHTA, CDR2 FQGNSA.

This chain connects TRBV5-4 to TRBJ1-1; D might be TRBD1 (6 bases). Trimming removed 3 bases from V and 11 bases from J, with 14 bases in between. The germline V gene encodes CDR1 SGHNT and CDR2 YYREEE (reference sequence). The length of the CDR3 is 12 residues. CDR3 sequence: CASSSTGLGAFF. CDR3 nucleotides: TGTGCCAGCAGCTCTACAGGGCTAGGGGCTTTCTTT.

V gene TRBV3-1 (or the pseudogene TRBV3-2) combines with J gene TRBJ1-2; TRBD1 matches at 9 bases. After removal of 2 bases from V and 2 bases from J, the junction contained 3 bases not matched to a gene. CDR3 length: 15 residues. Germline assignment: CDR1 LGHDT and CDR2 YNNKEL (reference sequence). The CDR3: CASSQPGTGNYGYTF. The CDR3 nucleotides read TGTGCCAGCAGCCAACCCGGGACAGGGAACTATGGCTACACCTTC.

The chain joins TRBV7-6 to TRBJ1-4; TRBD1 matches at 7 bases. CDR1 is SGHVS and CDR2 is FNYEAQ in the germline V gene. J lost 4 bases, V lost 3 bases, and 8 bases had no gene match. This CDR3 is built from 16 residues. This CDR3 reads CASSLGPGQLNEKLFF. DNA of the CDR3: TGTGCCAGCAGCTTGGGACCGGGACAGCTTAATGAAAAACTGTTTTTT.

This chain links TRBV7-9 with TRBJ2-5; 7 bases match TRBD2. The CDR3 covers 16 residues. Germline-derived CDR1 and CDR2 are SEHNR and FQNEAQ (reference sequence). Losses at the gene ends were 5 bases for V and 3 bases for J; bases not matched to a gene: 12. The CDR3 loop reads CASSRSGSGDKETQYF. The CDR3 region has the DNA TGTGCCAGCAGCCGATCGGGGAGCGGGGATAAAGAGACCCAGTACTTC.

This clone was detected only a few times. The rearrangement links TRBV10-1 to TRBJ1-1; 9 bases agree with TRBD1. Germline assignment: CDR1 WNHNN and CDR2 SYGVQD (reference sequence). V was clipped by 8 bases and J by 0 bases; unmatched bases: 10. The CDR3 covers 16 residues. CDR3 nucleotides: TGCGCCAGCGTTCCGGGACAGGGCGGCATGAACACTGAAGCTTTCTTT. Residues: CASVPGQGGMNTEAFF.

In its sample, this clone was seen once. This chain links TRBV11-3 with TRBJ2-5; 9 bases fit TRBD2. In germline, CDR1 is SGHNT, CDR2 YENEEA. V shed 1 base, J shed 3 bases, and the junction held 6 bases outside the gene matches. The CDR3 length is 16 residues. CDR3 residues: CASSLGPTSGKETQYF. The CDR3 DNA follows: TGTGCCAGCAGCTTAGGCCCGACTAGCGGAAAAGAGACCCAGTACTTC.

The V and J genes are TRBV7-2 and TRBJ1-5, with TRBD1 matching over 7 bases. The ends lost 4 bases at V and 1 base at J; junction bases unmatched: 4. Germline loops: CDR1 SGHTA, CDR2 FQGNSA. The CDR3 loop spans 15 amino acids. DNA for the CDR3: TGTGCCAGCAGCTCGGTCAGGGGGAGCAATCAGCCCCAGCATTTT. Residues: CASSSVRGSNQPQHF. Full variable domain (missing parts from reference TRBV7-2 and TRBJ1-5): GAGVSQSPSNKVTEKGKDVELRCDPISGHTALYWYRQSLGQGLEFLIYFQGNSAPDKSGLPSDRFSAERTGGSVSTLTIQRTQQEDSAVYLCASSSVRGSNQPQHFGDGTRLSIL.

The chain uses TRBV20-1 and TRBJ1-2; D is possibly TRBD1 (6 bases). The CDR3 spans 12 residues. Germline V gene data show CDR1 as DFQATT and CDR2 as SNEGSKA (reference sequence). V was shortened by 3 bases and J by 8 bases, with 13 bases between the two germline ends. The CDR3: CSASLSGTGYTF. The CDR3 DNA sequence: TGCAGTGCTAGTCTTTCAGGGACAGGCTACACCTTC.

This chain connects TRBV5-8 to TRBJ2-1, with 11 bases matching TRBD1. The germline V gene has CDR1 SGHTS and CDR2 YDEGEE. V was pared by 2 bases and J by 8 bases, with 6 bases of the junction left unmatched. The CDR3 runs 15 residues. The CDR3 DNA is TGTGCCAGCAGCTTCCGGGACAGGGGGGTCTATGAGCAGTTCTTC. It specifies CASSFRDRGVYEQFF.

The chain recombines TRBV13 with TRBJ2-1; 9 positions match TRBD1. In germline, CDR1 is PRHDT, CDR2 FYEKMQ (reference sequence). Trimming removed 1 base from V and 3 bases from J; junction bases left unmatched: 7. The length of the CDR3 is 17 residues. The CDR3 protein is CASSLESWTGDYNEQFF. CDR3 sequence (DNA): TGTGCCAGCAGCTTAGAGTCGTGGACAGGGGACTACAATGAGCAGTTCTTC. The full variable domain, its missing parts supplied by reference TRBV13 and TRBJ2-1, is AAGVIQSPRHLIKEKRETATLKCYPIPRHDTVYWYQQGPGQDPQFLISFYEKMQSDKGSIPDRFSAQQFSDYHSELNMSSLELGDSALYFCASSLESWTGDYNEQFFGPGTRLTVL.

This clone has a handful of counts. The chain uses TRBV6-2 or TRBV6-3 and TRBJ1-2, with 10 bases aligning to TRBD1. Germline V gene data show CDR1 as MNHEY and CDR2 as SVGEGT. Losses at the gene ends were 0 bases for V and 2 bases for J; bases not matched to a gene: 3. CDR3 length equals 16 residues. In nucleotides, the CDR3 is TGTGCCAGCAGTTACTCTGGGGACAGGGGAAACTATGGCTACACCTTC. This codes for CASSYSGDRGNYGYTF.

V usage is TRBV5-6 and J usage is TRBJ1-6; 7 bases line up with TRBD1. The J segment lost 7 bases and the V segment lost 3 bases, leaving 4 bases of the junction unmatched. This CDR3 has 14 residues. CDR1 SGHDT and CDR2 YYEEEE come from the germline V gene. CDR3 region: CASSSRQGNSPLHF. CDR3 DNA: TGTGCCAGCAGCTCACGACAGGGCAATTCACCCCTCCACTTT. The full variable domain, completed using reference TRBV5-6 and TRBJ1-6, is DAGVTQSPTHLIKTRGQQVTLRCSPKSGHDTVSWYQQALGQGPQFIFQYYEEEERQRGNFPDRFSGHQFPNYSSELNVNALLLGDSALYLCASSSRQGNSPLHFGNGTRLTVT.

V gene TRBV6-2 or TRBV6-3 combines with J gene TRBJ1-4; D is uncertain. This CDR3 is built from 13 residues. CDR1 is MNHEY, CDR2 SVGEGT, per germline. The V end was cut by 0 bases, the J end by 7 bases, with 6 bases between. The CDR3 DNA is TGTGCCAGCAGTTACTCCGGAGGTGAAAAACTGTTTTTT. Protein sequence: CASSYSGGEKLFF.

The chain uses TRBV10-3 and TRBJ1-1, with no clear D. CDR3 length: 12 residues. Germline CDR1 and CDR2: ENHRY and SYGVKD. Trimming took off 3 bases at V and 0 bases at J, with 2 bases between the two ends. The CDR3, as DNA: TGTGCCATCAGTGATATGAACACTGAAGCTTTCTTT. This gives the protein CAISDMNTEAFF.

The chain combines TRBV27 with TRBJ2-7; TRBD1 aligns across 7 bases. Germline values: CDR1 MNHEY, CDR2 SMNVEV (reference sequence). This CDR3 has 14 residues. V lost 6 bases and J lost 4; bases outside the gene matches: 9. The DNA for the CDR3 is TGTGCCAGCAGCCCCGGGACAGACCGGTACGAGCAGTACTTC. It translates to CASSPGTDRYEQYF.

The J gene is TRBJ1-1, the V gene TRBV6-6; 7 nucleotides agree with TRBD1. Germline lookup yields CDR1 MNHNY and CDR2 SVGAGI (reference sequence). There are 15 residues in the CDR3. After removal of 0 bases from V and 3 bases from J, the junction contained 4 bases not matched to a gene. The CDR3 DNA sequence: TGTGCCAGCAGTTACTCAAACAGGGGTGACACTGAAGCTTTCTTT. Residues: CASSYSNRGDTEAFF.